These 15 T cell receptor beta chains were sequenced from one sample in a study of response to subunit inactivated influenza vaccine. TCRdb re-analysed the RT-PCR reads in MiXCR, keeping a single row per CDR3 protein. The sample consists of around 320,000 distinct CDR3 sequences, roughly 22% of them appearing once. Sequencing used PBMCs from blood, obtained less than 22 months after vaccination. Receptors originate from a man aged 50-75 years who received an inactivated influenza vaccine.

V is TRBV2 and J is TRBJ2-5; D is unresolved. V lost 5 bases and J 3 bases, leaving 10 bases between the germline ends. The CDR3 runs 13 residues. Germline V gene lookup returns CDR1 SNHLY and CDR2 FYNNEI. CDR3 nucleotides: TGTGCCAGCAGTCCCCCGGTCGAAGAGACCCAGTACTTC. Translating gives CASSPPVEETQYF.

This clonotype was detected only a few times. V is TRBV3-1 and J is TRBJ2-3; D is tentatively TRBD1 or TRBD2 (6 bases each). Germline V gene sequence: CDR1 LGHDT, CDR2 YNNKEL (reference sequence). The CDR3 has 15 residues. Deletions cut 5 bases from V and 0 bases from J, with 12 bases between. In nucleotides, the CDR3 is TGTGCCAGCAGCTGGGGGGCATCGAGCACAGATACGCAGTATTTT. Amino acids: CASSWGASSTDTQYF.

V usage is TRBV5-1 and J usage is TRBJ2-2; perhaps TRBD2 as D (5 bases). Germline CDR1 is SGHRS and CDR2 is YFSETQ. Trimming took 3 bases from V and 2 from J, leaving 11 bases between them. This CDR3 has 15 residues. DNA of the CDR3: TGCGCCAGCAGCTCGACGCGGGCAAACACCGGGGAGCTGTTTTTT. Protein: CASSSTRANTGELFF.

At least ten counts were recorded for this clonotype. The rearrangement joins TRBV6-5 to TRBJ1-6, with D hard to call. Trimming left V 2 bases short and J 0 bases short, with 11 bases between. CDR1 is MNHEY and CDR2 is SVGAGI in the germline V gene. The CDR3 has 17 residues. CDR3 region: CASSYAPRSSYNSPLHF. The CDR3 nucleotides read TGTGCCAGCAGTTACGCTCCCAGGAGCTCCTATAATTCACCCCTCCACTTT.

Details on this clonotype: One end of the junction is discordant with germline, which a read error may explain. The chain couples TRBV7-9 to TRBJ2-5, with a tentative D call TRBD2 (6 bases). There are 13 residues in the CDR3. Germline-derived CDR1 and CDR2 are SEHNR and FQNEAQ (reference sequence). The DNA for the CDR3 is TGTGCCAGCAGGGAGGGGATTCAAGAGGCCCAGTACTTC. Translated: CASREGIQEAQYF.

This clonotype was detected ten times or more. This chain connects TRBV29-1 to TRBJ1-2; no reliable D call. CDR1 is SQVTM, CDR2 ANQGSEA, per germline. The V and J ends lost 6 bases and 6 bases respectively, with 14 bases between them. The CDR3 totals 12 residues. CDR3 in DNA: TGCAGCGTCCGCACATCGACAAATGGCTACACCTTC. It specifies CSVRTSTNGYTF. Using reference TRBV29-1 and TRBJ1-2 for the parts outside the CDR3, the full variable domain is SAVISQKPSRDICQRGTSLTIQCQVDSQVTMMFWYRQQPGQSLTLIATANQGSEATYESGFVIDKFPISRPNLTFSTLTVSNMSPEDSSIYLCSVRTSTNGYTFGSGTRLTVV.

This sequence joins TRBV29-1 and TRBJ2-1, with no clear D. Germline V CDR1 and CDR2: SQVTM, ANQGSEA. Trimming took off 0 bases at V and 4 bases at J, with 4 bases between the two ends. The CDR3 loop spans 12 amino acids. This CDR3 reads CSVEEGYNEQFF. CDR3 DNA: TGCAGCGTTGAAGAGGGTTACAATGAGCAGTTCTTC.

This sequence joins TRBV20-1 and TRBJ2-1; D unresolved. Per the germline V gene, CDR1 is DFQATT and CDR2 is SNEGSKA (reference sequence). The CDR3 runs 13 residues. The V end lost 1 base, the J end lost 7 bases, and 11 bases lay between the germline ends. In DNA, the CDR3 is TGCAGTGCTAGAGTTTTTGGGTCGAATGAGCAGTTCTTC. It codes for CSARVFGSNEQFF.

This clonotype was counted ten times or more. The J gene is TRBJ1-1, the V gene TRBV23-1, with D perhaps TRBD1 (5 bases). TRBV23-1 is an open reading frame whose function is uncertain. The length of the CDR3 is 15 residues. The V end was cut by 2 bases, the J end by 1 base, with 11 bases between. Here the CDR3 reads CASSQRVGENTEAFF. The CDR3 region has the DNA TGCGCCAGCAGTCAACGGGTAGGGGAGAACACTGAAGCTTTCTTT.

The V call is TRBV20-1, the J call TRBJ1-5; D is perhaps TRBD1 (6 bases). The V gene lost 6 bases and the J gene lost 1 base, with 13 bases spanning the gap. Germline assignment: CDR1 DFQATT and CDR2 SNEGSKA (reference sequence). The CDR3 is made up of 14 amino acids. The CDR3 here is CSAAGELSNQPQHF. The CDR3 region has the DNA TGCAGTGCAGCAGGGGAATTGAGCAATCAGCCCCAGCATTTT.

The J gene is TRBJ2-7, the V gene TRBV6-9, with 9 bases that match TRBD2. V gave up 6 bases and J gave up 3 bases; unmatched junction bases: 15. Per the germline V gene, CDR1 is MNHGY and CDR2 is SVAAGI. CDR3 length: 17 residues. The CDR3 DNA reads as TGTGCCAGCAGCTATACGAATAGCGGGAGAGGGTTCTACGAGCAGTACTTC. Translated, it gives CASSYTNSGRGFYEQYF.

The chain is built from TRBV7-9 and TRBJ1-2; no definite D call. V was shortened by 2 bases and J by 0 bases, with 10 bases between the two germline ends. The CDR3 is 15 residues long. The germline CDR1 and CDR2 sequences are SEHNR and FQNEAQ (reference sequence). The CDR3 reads CASSLSDNPNYGYTF. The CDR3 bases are TGTGCCAGCAGCTTAAGCGACAATCCTAACTATGGCTACACCTTC.

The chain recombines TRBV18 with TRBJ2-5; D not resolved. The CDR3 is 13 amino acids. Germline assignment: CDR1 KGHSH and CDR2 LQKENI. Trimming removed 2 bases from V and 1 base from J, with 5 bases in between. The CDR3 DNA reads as TGTGCCAGCTCACCAGGCAGCCAAGAGACCCAGTACTTC. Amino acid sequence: CASSPGSQETQYF.

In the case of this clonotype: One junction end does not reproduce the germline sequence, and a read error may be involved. The DNA for the CDR3 is TGTGCCAGCTCACGACAGGGAGAAGGCCGCTACGAGCAATACTTC. It encodes CASSRQGEGRYEQYF. The rearrangement uses TRBV18 and TRBJ2-7, with 7 bases matching TRBD1. The CDR3 runs to 15 residues. Germline CDR1 is KGHSH and CDR2 is LQKENI.

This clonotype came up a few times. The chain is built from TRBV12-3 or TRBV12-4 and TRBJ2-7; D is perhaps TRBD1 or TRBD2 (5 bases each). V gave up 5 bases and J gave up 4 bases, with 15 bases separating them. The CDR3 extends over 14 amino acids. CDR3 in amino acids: CASSPGTWIYEQYF. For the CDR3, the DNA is TGTGCCAGCAGTCCCGGGACGTGGATTTACGAGCAGTACTTC.